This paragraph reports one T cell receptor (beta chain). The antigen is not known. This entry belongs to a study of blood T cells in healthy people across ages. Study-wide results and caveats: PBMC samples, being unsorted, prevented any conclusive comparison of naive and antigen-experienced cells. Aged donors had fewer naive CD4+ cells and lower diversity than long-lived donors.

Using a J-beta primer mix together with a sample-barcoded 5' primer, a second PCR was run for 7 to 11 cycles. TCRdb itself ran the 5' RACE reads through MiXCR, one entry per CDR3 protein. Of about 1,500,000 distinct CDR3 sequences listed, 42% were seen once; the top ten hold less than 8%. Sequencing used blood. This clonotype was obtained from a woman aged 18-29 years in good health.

The CDR3 loop is CASSQGTITYEQYF. The CDR3 coding sequence is TGTGCCAGCAGCCAAGGGACTATTACCTACGAGCAGTACTTC. The V and J genes are TRBV3-1 and TRBJ2-7; D might be TRBD2 (6 bases). The V gene's germline CDR1 is LGHDT and CDR2 YNNKEL (reference sequence). The V end was cut by 1 base, the J end by 2 bases, with 9 bases between. The CDR3 extends over 14 amino acids.